The 14 T cell receptor beta chains below were found in one sample sequenced in a study of cytomegalovirus exposure and HLA in healthy donors. Researchers ran the PCR with 60 Vbeta and 13 Jbeta primers. Libraries were prepared by immunoSEQ multiplex PCR; TCRdb keeps only in-frame clonotypes and omits some of them. Among 150,000 to 200,000 clones listed, around 80% were seen once. The source material was PBMCs. These receptors all come from a woman aged 40 to 49 in good health and CMV-seronegative.

V and J are TRBV6-6 and TRBJ2-1; 8 bases are a match to TRBD1. Trimming removed 5 bases from V and 3 bases from J; junction bases left unmatched: 9. CDR1 and CDR2 (germline): MNHNY, SVGAGI (reference sequence). CDR3 length equals 16 residues. The CDR3, as DNA: TGTGCCAGCAGTCCCCCCCGAGACAGGGGCTACAATGAGCAGTTCTTC. It specifies CASSPPRDRGYNEQFF.

This clone was counted a few times. J is TRBJ2-1 and V is TRBV5-1; 7 nucleotides match TRBD2. This CDR3 contains 16 residues. Germline CDR1 is SGHRS and CDR2 is YFSETQ. J gave up 4 bases and V 6 bases, and 13 bases lay outside the gene matches. The CDR3 bases are TGCGCCAGCACCTCTGGAGGGCGGGAGTGGTACAATGAGCAGTTCTTC. This translates into CASTSGGREWYNEQFF.

The chain is built from TRBV6-1 and TRBJ1-6, with 7 bases lining up with TRBD1. Germline lookup yields CDR1 MNHNS and CDR2 SASEGT. V trimming: 4 bases; J trimming: 9 bases; junction bases outside the gene matches: 12. The CDR3 length is 16 residues. Here the CDR3 reads CASSGRDRVRSSPLHF. The CDR3, as DNA: TGTGCCAGCAGTGGCCGCGACAGGGTTCGTAGTTCACCCCTCCACTTT.

This rearrangement joins TRBV9 to TRBJ1-2; TRBD1 agrees at 8 bases. This CDR3 region has 16 residues. J was trimmed by 7 bases and V by 3 bases; bases with no gene match: 14. Germline V gene lookup returns CDR1 SGDLS and CDR2 YYNGEE. CDR3 sequence reads: CASSGTPGGQGSGYTF. CDR3 coding DNA: TGTGCCAGCAGCGGAACGCCCGGAGGACAGGGTAGTGGCTACACCTTC.

This clone is a singleton in its sample. The chain joins TRBV4-1 to TRBJ2-7; D is possibly TRBD2 (5 bases). The CDR3 runs 16 residues. Germline lookup yields CDR1 MGHRA and CDR2 YSYEKL. The V and J ends lost 0 bases and 4 bases respectively, with 16 bases between them. The CDR3 here is CASSQERAPPVYEQYV. CDR3 sequence (DNA): TGCGCCAGCAGCCAAGAGCGGGCCCCTCCAGTGTACGAGCAGTACGTC.

The genes are TRBV19 and TRBJ1-2, with D hard to call. Germline CDR1 is LNHDA and CDR2 is SQIVND (reference sequence). V was clipped by 3 bases and J by 5 bases, with 13 bases between them. The CDR3 is 14 residues long. The CDR3 coding sequence is TGTGCCAGTAGTATCGGAGAGGGTACATATGGCTACACCTTC. Encoded protein: CASSIGEGTYGYTF.

The J gene is TRBJ1-2, the V gene TRBV19; 7 nucleotides align to TRBD1. CDR1 LNHDA and CDR2 SQIVND come from the germline V gene (reference sequence). V gave up 7 bases and J gave up 0 bases; unmatched junction bases: 11. The CDR3 has 16 amino acids. The CDR3 here is CASTPTGKGSNYGYTF. DNA of the CDR3: TGTGCCAGTACCCCGACAGGGAAAGGCTCTAACTATGGCTACACCTTC.

The chain uses TRBV7-9 and TRBJ2-5; D is undetermined. Between the trimmed V and J ends, which lost 1 base and 5 bases, there was a span of 14 bases. The CDR3 covers 15 residues. The V gene's germline CDR1 is SEHNR and CDR2 FQNEAQ (reference sequence). CDR3 nucleotides: TGTGCCAGCAGCTTAGATTTGGCCGGAGCGGAGACCCAGTACTTC. Amino acid sequence: CASSLDLAGAETQYF. Drawing the rest from reference TRBV7-9 and TRBJ2-5, the complete variable domain is DTGVSQNPRHKITKRGQNVTFRCDPISEHNRLYWYRQTLGQGPEFLTYFQNEAQLEKSRLLSDRFSAERPKGSFSTLEIQRTEQGDSAMYLCASSLDLAGAETQYFGPGTRLLVL.

The rearrangement uses TRBV27 and TRBJ2-3; D might be TRBD2 (6 bases). The V gene's germline CDR1 is MNHEY and CDR2 SMNVEV (reference sequence). Trimming took 5 bases from V and 6 from J, leaving 18 bases between them. CDR3 size: 15 residues. CDR3: CASSPTGIGSDTQYF. The CDR3 nucleotides are TGTGCCAGCAGTCCCACGGGGATCGGGAGCGATACGCAGTATTTT.

V gene TRBV5-1 combines with J gene TRBJ2-2; possible D gene TRBD2, 5 bases. V lost 0 bases and J 4 bases, leaving 13 bases between the germline ends. CDR1 is SGHRS and CDR2 is YFSETQ in the germline V gene. This CDR3 spans 16 amino acids. CDR3 protein: CASSLAGVGSTGELFF. The CDR3 DNA reads as TGCGCCAGCAGCTTGGCCGGGGTGGGGTCCACCGGGGAGCTGTTTTTT. Full variable domain (missing parts from reference TRBV5-1 and TRBJ2-2): KAGVTQTPRYLIKTRGQQVTLSCSPISGHRSVSWYQQTPGQGLQFLFEYFSETQRNKGNFPGRFSGRQFSNSRSEMNVSTLELGDSALYLCASSLAGVGSTGELFFGEGSRLTVL.

The chain combines TRBV20-1 with TRBJ2-7; unclear D gene. In germline, CDR1 is DFQATT, CDR2 SNEGSKA (reference sequence). Trimming removed 6 bases from V and 6 bases from J, with 12 bases in between. This CDR3 comprises 11 residues. CDR3 sequence reads: CSATQRGEQYF. The CDR3 coding sequence is TGCAGTGCCACCCAGCGAGGCGAGCAGTACTTC.

The chain has TRBV5-4 and TRBJ1-1; no reliable D call. CDR3 length equals 13 residues. The V end was cut by 0 bases, the J end by 7 bases, with 10 bases between. Per the germline V gene, CDR1 is SGHNT and CDR2 is YYREEE (reference sequence). This chain's CDR3 is CASSLVGSGEAFF. Written as DNA, the CDR3 is TGTGCCAGCAGCTTGGTAGGGAGCGGTGAAGCTTTCTTT.

The chain couples TRBV18 to TRBJ2-1, with 12 positions matching TRBD2. This CDR3 is 14 amino acids long. CDR1 KGHSH and CDR2 LQKENI come from the germline V gene. Trimming took 6 bases from V and 8 from J; bases not matched to a gene: 5. CDR3 sequence reads: CASSGLAGPDEQFF. CDR3 DNA: TGTGCCAGCTCGGGACTAGCGGGTCCTGATGAGCAGTTCTTC. The full variable domain, in which reference TRBV18 and TRBJ2-1 provide the parts outside the CDR3, is NAGVMQNPRHLVRRRGQEARLRCSPMKGHSHVYWYRQLPEEGLKFMVYLQKENIIDESGMPKERFSAEFPKEGPSILRIQQVVRGDSAAYFCASSGLAGPDEQFFGPGTRLTVL.

The chain has TRBV6-5 and TRBJ2-7; 8 bases are shared with TRBD1. Trimming took 6 bases from V and 6 from J; bases not matched to a gene: 10. Germline assignment: CDR1 MNHEY and CDR2 SVGAGI. The CDR3 runs 14 residues. In DNA, the CDR3 is TGTGCCAGCAGCCTGGGACAGGTGGCGACCGAGCAGTACTTC. Its protein is CASSLGQVATEQYF.